The rows below give T cell receptor beta chains drawn from one sample of a study of blood T cell repertoires in COVID-19. Sequenced by immunoSEQ multiplex PCR; TCRdb stores in-frame clones only, minus some. Of approximately 250,000 clones in the sample, less than 90% were seen once. Input material: peripheral blood. The receptors shown here come from a woman in her thirties or forties who had recovered from COVID-19. CDR3s include the opening cysteine and the closing phenylalanine or tryptophan. A D gene is named only where the DNA matches it firmly.

V gene,J gene,D gene,CDR3 protein
TRBV10-3,TRBJ2-5,NA,CAISAGRQETQYF
TRBV6-5,TRBJ1-6,TRBD1,CASFGRGNSPLHF
TRBV12-3/TRBV12-4,TRBJ2-1,TRBD2,CASRGAGGKFF
TRBV28,TRBJ1-1,NA,CASSSPEGGLYAFF
TRBV5-5,TRBJ2-2,NA,CASSLGRGQTNTGELFF
TRBV4-1,TRBJ2-3,NA,CASLGSPQVTDTQYF
TRBV10-2,TRBJ2-4,TRBD1,CATQQRQGAKNIQYF
TRBV27,TRBJ1-5,NA,CASSLCRPQHF
TRBV5-6,TRBJ1-2,NA,CASSLDWGGVGGYTF
TRBV7-9,TRBJ2-3,NA,CASSFLLDTQYF
TRBV4-2,TRBJ1-5,NA,CASSQNLDSYSNQPQHF
TRBV6-5,TRBJ1-1,TRBD1,CASTPPGQANTEAFF
TRBV7-2,TRBJ1-2,NA,CASSLDVPSGYTF
TRBV10-3,TRBJ1-1,NA,CAISESGGINTEAFF
TRBV5-1,TRBJ1-4,NA,CASSLTGATNEKLFF
TRBV5-1,TRBJ2-3,TRBD2,CASSLDGGSDTQYF
TRBV2,TRBJ1-6,TRBD1,CASTLGQGRNSPLHF
TRBV5-1,TRBJ1-3,NA,CASSLLQGPGNTIYF
TRBV19,TRBJ1-4,NA,CASSVQGSEKLFF
TRBV28,TRBJ2-1,NA,CASRTGTNKREQFF
TRBV30,TRBJ1-1,NA,CAWRVGETEAFF
TRBV29-1,TRBJ2-5,TRBD1,CSVEVSGGLGETQYF
TRBV4-2,TRBJ1-6,NA,CASSQDPIGRGWVKSPLHF
TRBV6-5,TRBJ1-2,NA,CASRKDRTTNYGYTF
TRBV15,TRBJ2-7,TRBD1,CATSRDRGPYEQYF